The sequence of this TCR beta chain was determined in a study of shared clonotypes between healthy human individuals. Study as a whole: Every donor yielded three CD4 naive, three CD4 memory, two CD8 naive and one CD8 memory plate.

CDR1 and CDR2 from the germline V gene are SGHTA and FQGNSA. There are 16 residues in the CDR3. Germline trimming cut 4 bases from V and 6 bases from J; bases unmatched to any gene: 7. Authors' processing steps: Owing to the provision of junction-only sequences devoid of quality scores by immunoSEQ, filtering differed. Produced via immunoSEQ multiplex PCR; TCRdb's table is partial and in-frame only. Clone size and V and J calls were adopted from that table, with D and trimming inferred from the DNA. The repertoire holds about 2 million clones, with just under 95% as singletons. In the naive CD8 group, cells lacked CD45RO and were positively selected for CCR7, so terminally differentiated effector memory CD45RA+ cells were left out.

The TCR comes from a young man in good health. The specimen sequenced was naive CD8+ T cells sorted from blood. This chain joins TRBV7-2 and TRBJ2-2, with 11 positions matching TRBD1. The CDR3 nucleotides read TGTGCCAGCAGCTACCGGACAGGGGGCGCCTCCGGGGAGCTGTTTTTT. Encoded protein: CASSYRTGGASGELFF.